The rows below give T cell receptor beta chains drawn from one sample of a study of vaccination effects on CD4 cells after COVID-19. Sequencing was performed with immunoSEQ multiplex PCR; in TCRdb, only in-frame clones are kept and a portion is missing. The sample consists of tens of thousands of clones, over 70% of them appearing once. Antigen specificity for these receptors is unknown. The material sequenced was CD4+ T cells from PBMCs cultured with HCoV-OC43 spike peptides, taken before COVID-19 vaccination. The receptors originated from a human donor who received a COVID-19 vaccine. Both conserved end residues are part of each CDR3. The D gene is left open where the match is weak. A row's size may be missing; if present it is once, few, many or a size class.

V	D	size	J	CDR3	DNA
TRBV7-9	TRBD1	once	TRBJ2-3	CASSLGAGGPTDTQYF	TGTGCCAGCAGCTTGGGGGCAGGGGGTCCCACAGATACGCAGTATTTT
TRBV6-2/TRBV6-3	NA	NA	TRBJ1-5	CASSPQVQPQHF	TGTGCCAGCAGCCCACAGGTGCAGCCCCAGCATTTT
TRBV6-5	NA	NA	TRBJ1-6	CASSYIGRDSALHF	TGTGCCAGCAGTTACATAGGACGAGATTCGGCCCTCCACTTT
TRBV29-1	NA	NA	TRBJ2-5	CSVLQGPETQYF	TGCAGCGTCCTACAGGGCCCAGAGACCCAGTACTTC
TRBV21-1	NA	NA	TRBJ1-5	CASSKGRGRTSNQPQHF	TGTGCCAGCAGCAAAGGAAGGGGGCGGACCAGCAATCAGCCCCAGCATTTT
TRBV18	TRBD2	NA	TRBJ2-3	CASSLAGGPTDTQYF	TGTGCCAGCTCCTTAGCGGGGGGGCCTACAGATACGCAGTATTTT
TRBV28	TRBD1	NA	TRBJ1-6	CASSLLGQGARNSPLHF	TGTGCCAGCAGTTTATTAGGGCAGGGGGCGCGGAATTCACCCCTCCACTTT
TRBV5-1	NA	NA	TRBJ2-3	CASSLAGIGTDTQYF	TGCGCCAGCAGCTTGGCCGGGATAGGCACAGATACGCAGTATTTT
TRBV4-1	NA	NA	TRBJ1-1	CASSQGRAARGTEAFF	TGCGCCAGCAGCCAAGGACGCGCGGCCCGGGGCACTGAAGCTTTCTTT
TRBV19	TRBD2	NA	TRBJ2-5	CASSTSPGLAGRRGTQYF	TGTGCCAGTAGTACCTCACCGGGACTAGCGGGACGAAGGGGGACCCAGTACTTC
TRBV30	NA	few	TRBJ1-1	CAWSRAEAFF	TGTGCCTGGAGTAGAGCAGAAGCTTTCTTT
TRBV7-2	TRBD2	NA	TRBJ2-1	CASSLRRSGGGDNEQFF	TGTGCCAGCAGCTTAAGACGGTCGGGGGGGGGTGACAATGAGCAGTTCTTC
TRBV5-1	TRBD2	NA	TRBJ2-1	CASSSTSGGPANEQFF	TGCGCCAGCAGCTCCACTAGCGGGGGGCCGGCGAATGAGCAGTTCTTC
TRBV18	NA	few	TRBJ1-2	CASSPRTASGYTF	TGTGCCAGCTCACCTCGGACAGCTTCTGGCTACACCTTC
TRBV18	NA	NA	TRBJ2-3	CASSPGGTDTQYF	TGTGCCAGCTCACCTGGGGGCACAGATACGCAGTATTTT
TRBV9	NA	few	TRBJ1-2	CASSVVGGPANYGYTF	TGTGCCAGCAGCGTAGTGGGGGGACCAGCTAACTATGGCTACACCTTC
TRBV6-6	NA	NA	TRBJ1-6	CASSPGTGHLIYNSPLHF	TGTGCCAGCAGTCCAGGAACGGGACACCTAATCTATAATTCACCCCTCCACTTT
TRBV12-3/TRBV12-4	NA	NA	TRBJ2-4	CASSYKGDIQYF	TGTGCCAGCAGTTATAAGGGAGACATTCAGTACTTC
TRBV5-1	NA	NA	TRBJ2-6	CASSIRTVSGANVLTF	TGCGCCAGCAGCATCCGGACAGTCTCTGGGGCCAACGTCCTGACTTTC
TRBV5-4	NA	NA	TRBJ2-5	CASSSGQNKETQYF	TGTGCCAGCAGCTCAGGACAGAACAAAGAGACCCAGTACTTC
TRBV25-1	TRBD1	NA	TRBJ2-1	CASSESLTGDNEQFF	TGTGCCAGCAGTGAATCCCTGACAGGGGACAATGAGCAGTTCTTC
TRBV18	TRBD2	few	TRBJ2-3	CASSKMTSSRTDTQYF	TGTGCCAGCTCAAAGATGACTAGCTCTCGCACAGATACGCAGTATTTT
TRBV7-9	NA	once	TRBJ1-4	CASSFRGGVANEKLFF	TGTGCCAGCAGCTTCCGAGGGGGGGTAGCTAATGAAAAACTGTTTTTT
TRBV5-8	NA	few	TRBJ1-1	CASPGWAKNTEAFF	TGTGCCTCCCCGGGCTGGGCGAAGAACACTGAAGCTTTCTTT
TRBV14	TRBD2	NA	TRBJ2-3	CASSRPRFVGTSGGAVADTQYF	TGTGCCAGCAGCCGACCGAGGTTCGTAGGGACTAGCGGGGGCGCGGTGGCAGATACGCAGTATTTT
TRBV24-1	TRBD2	NA	TRBJ2-1	CATSDPRLAGGRFSYNEQFF	TGTGCCACCAGTGATCCACGACTAGCGGGGGGCCGCTTTTCCTACAATGAGCAGTTCTTC
TRBV4-1	TRBD1	NA	TRBJ1-5	CASSRGDREFRSQPQHF	TGCGCCAGCAGCCGCGGGGACAGGGAATTTCGCAGTCAGCCCCAGCATTTT
TRBV5-8	TRBD1	NA	TRBJ2-1	CASSFHRGAYNEQFF	TGTGCCAGCAGCTTTCACAGGGGGGCCTACAATGAGCAGTTCTTC
TRBV5-6	NA	NA	TRBJ2-4	CASSSTRTRNIQYF	TGTGCCAGCAGCTCGACCAGGACAAGGAACATTCAGTACTTC
TRBV3-1/TRBV3-2	TRBD1	NA	TRBJ1-6	CASSLRDRDSPLHF	TGTGCCAGCAGCTTGCGGGACAGAGATTCACCCCTCCACTTT
TRBV6-4	NA	once	TRBJ1-5	CASSEQGNQPQHF	TGTGCCAGCAGTGAACAGGGCAATCAGCCCCAGCATTTT
TRBV18	NA	NA	TRBJ1-2	CASSPGEDYGYTF	TGTGCCAGCTCACCAGGGGAGGATTATGGCTACACCTTC
TRBV7-3	NA	NA	TRBJ2-5	CASSRDGETQYF	TGTGCCAGCAGCCGCGACGGGGAGACCCAGTACTTC
TRBV15	NA	few	TRBJ1-6	CATSRVGDPSMPLHF	TGTGCCACCAGCAGAGTTGGGGACCCTTCAATGCCCCTCCACTTT
TRBV5-6	NA	NA	TRBJ1-5	CASSLEKGLNQPQHF	TGTGCCAGCAGCTTGGAGAAGGGGCTCAATCAGCCCCAGCATTTT
TRBV6-6	NA	NA	TRBJ1-1	CASSYSRGIGVEAFF	TGTGCCAGCAGTTACTCGAGGGGAATAGGGGTTGAAGCTTTCTTT
TRBV5-1	NA	NA	TRBJ2-4	CASRGAGIAKNIQYF	TGCGCCAGCCGCGGGGCGGGTATTGCCAAAAACATTCAGTACTTC
TRBV2	NA	NA	TRBJ2-4	CASSAMGQGPSKRYF	TGTGCCAGCAGTGCCATGGGACAAGGGCCGTCTAAACGGTACTTC
TRBV3-1/TRBV3-2	NA	NA	TRBJ1-3	CASSQRGSGNTIYF	TGTGCCAGCAGCCAACGGGGATCTGGAAACACCATATATTTT
TRBV3-1/TRBV3-2	NA	NA	TRBJ2-5	CASSPGSQETQYF	TGTGCCAGCAGCCCCGGGAGCCAAGAGACCCAGTACTTC
TRBV7-8	NA	NA	TRBJ1-2	CASSSYQDWPYYGYTF	TGTGCCAGCAGCTCATACCAGGACTGGCCATACTATGGCTACACCTTC
TRBV7-8	NA	NA	TRBJ1-6	CASSLGHIGGSPLHF	TGTGCCAGCAGCTTAGGGCACATCGGGGGGTCACCCCTCCACTTT
TRBV7-2	TRBD1	NA	TRBJ1-2	CASSFGDSYGYTF	TGTGCCAGCAGCTTTGGGGACAGCTATGGCTACACCTTC
TRBV7-8	NA	NA	TRBJ1-1	CASSLKLSVEAFF	TGTGCCAGCAGCTTAAAGCTATCAGTTGAAGCTTTCTTT
TRBV19	NA	NA	TRBJ1-5	CASSIGWAGVGGPINQPQHF	TGTGCCAGTAGTATTGGTTGGGCAGGGGTAGGTGGGCCGATCAATCAGCCCCAGCATTTT
TRBV29-1	TRBD1	NA	TRBJ2-4	CSVEQGSAKNIQYF	TGCAGCGTGGAACAGGGGTCGGCCAAAAACATTCAGTACTTC
TRBV5-1	NA	NA	TRBJ2-2	CASSVGGGTGELFF	TGCGCCAGCAGCGTTGGGGGCGGCACCGGGGAGCTGTTTTTT
TRBV6-2/TRBV6-3	TRBD1	few	TRBJ1-2	CASSYGTGGVRYTF	TGTGCCAGCAGTTACGGGACAGGGGGCGTCCGCTACACCTTC